This T cell receptor beta chain was recovered during a study of shared clonotypes between healthy human individuals. Germline CDR1 is WSHSY and CDR2 is SAAADI. With 2 bases removed from V and 2 bases from J, the gap between germline ends came to 12 bases. The CDR3 is 15 residues long. This clone was found once. Generated by immunoSEQ multiplex PCR, the TCRdb table keeps only in-frame clones and is missing some. Of about 980,000 clones in the sample, 60% to 85% were seen once. Those who donated were healthy HIV-negative adults, with no recent acute infections or vaccinations reported. This clonotype originated in a young man in good health. This chain links TRBV10-2 with TRBJ1-1; no reliable D call. The sample was memory CD4+ T cells sorted from blood. This sample's subset: CD45RA-negative fraction. The CDR3 sequence: CASSESRQANTEAFF. The CDR3 coding sequence is TGCGCCAGCAGTGAGAGTAGGCAGGCTAACACTGAAGCTTTCTTT.